Listed here are 2 T cell receptor beta chains from one sample, sequenced in a study of graft-versus-host responses after intestinal transplantation. Graft-derived tissue was subjected to processing to liberate intraepithelial and lamina propria lymphocytes. Only in-frame clones appear in the TCRdb table, and some are missing; sequencing was by immunoSEQ multiplex PCR. The table includes 22,000 or so clones, just over 75% detected once. The sequencing here drew on ileum tissue, taken 12 days after intestinal transplant. These receptors originate from a human patient who received an intestinal transplant, so some T cells may come from the graft donor.

J is TRBJ2-1 and V is TRBV5-1, with a possible D match to TRBD2 (6 bases). The CDR3 loop spans 17 amino acids. Trimming took off 0 bases at V and 4 bases at J, with 17 bases between the two ends. Germline V CDR1 and CDR2: SGHRS, YFSETQ. The CDR3 DNA follows: TGCGCCAGCAGCTTGGCAGGTCCTATGCGGGGTTACAATGAGCAGTTCTTC. It specifies CASSLAGPMRGYNEQFF.

The DNA for the CDR3 is TGTGCCAGCAGCTTCTCACAGGGGCTGGACACTGAAGCTTTCTTT. It encodes CASSFSQGLDTEAFF. V and J are TRBV11-3 and TRBJ1-1; 7 bases fit TRBD1. Germline CDR1 SGHNT, CDR2 YENEEA. J gave up 3 bases and V 3 bases, and 7 bases lay outside the gene matches. The CDR3 runs to 15 residues.